This T cell receptor (beta chain) was identified in a study of siplizumab effects on memory and regulatory T cells. Germline V gene data show CDR1 as MNHEY and CDR2 as SMNVEV (reference sequence). V was clipped by 3 bases and J by 4 bases; unmatched bases: 9. The CDR3 length is 17 residues. The data were produced by immunoSEQ multiplex PCR, yet TCRdb's version contains in-frame clones alone and is incomplete. The data contain some 100,000 clones, around 93% of them singletons. This clone is a singleton in its sample. The antigen is unknown. Study-level points and caveats: Siplizumab led to significantly less abundant alloreactive sequences that could be traced back to unstimulated CD4+ memory cells.

This receptor was taken from a human donor in good health. Sequencing was done on a sample of non-Treg CD4+ T cells sorted from blood. The rearrangement joins TRBV27 to TRBJ1-2; 12 nucleotides match TRBD1. DNA for the CDR3: TGTGCCAGCAGTTTTCGGGGGGGACAGGGGGCAGGCTATGGCTACACCTTC. This translates into CASSFRGGQGAGYGYTF.